This T cell receptor (beta chain) was profiled in a study of blood T cell repertoires in COVID-19. At the level of the study: From T cells, B-cell-depleted T cells, or PBMCs came the material, which was cDNA or gDNA.

The authors' processing: The authors estimated nucleated cell counts from reference gene primer amplification. Sequencing was performed with immunoSEQ multiplex PCR; in TCRdb, only in-frame clones are kept and a portion is missing. V and J calls and clone size are those listed in that table; D and trimming were worked out from the DNA. The sample includes around 130,000 clones, around 84% of them seen just once. With regard to this clone: The sample holds other DNA sequences that translate to the same CDR3.

From germline, CDR1 is SGDLS and CDR2 YYNGEE. V was cut by 0 bases and J by 1 base, with 10 bases left in between. The CDR3 extends over 15 amino acids. The chain is built from TRBV9 and TRBJ2-5; a possible D gene is TRBD2 (5 bases). The specimen was peripheral blood. The receptor was isolated from a woman of 80 years or more with acute or convalescent COVID-19. CDR3 sequence reads: CASSVVAGPQETQYF. CDR3 bases: TGTGCCAGCAGCGTAGTTGCGGGCCCCCAAGAGACCCAGTACTTC.